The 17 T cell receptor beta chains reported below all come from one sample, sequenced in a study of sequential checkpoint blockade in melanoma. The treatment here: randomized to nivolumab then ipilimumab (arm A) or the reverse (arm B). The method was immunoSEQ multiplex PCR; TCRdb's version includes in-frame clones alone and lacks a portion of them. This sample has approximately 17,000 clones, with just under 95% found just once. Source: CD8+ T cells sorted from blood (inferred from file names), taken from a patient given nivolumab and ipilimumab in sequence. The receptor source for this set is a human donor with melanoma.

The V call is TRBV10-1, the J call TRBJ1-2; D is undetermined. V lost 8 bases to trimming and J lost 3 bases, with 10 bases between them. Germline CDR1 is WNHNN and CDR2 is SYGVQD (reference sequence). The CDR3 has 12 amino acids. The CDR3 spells CASVCGDYGYTF. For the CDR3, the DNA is TGCGCCAGCGTGTGTGGAGACTATGGCTACACCTTC.

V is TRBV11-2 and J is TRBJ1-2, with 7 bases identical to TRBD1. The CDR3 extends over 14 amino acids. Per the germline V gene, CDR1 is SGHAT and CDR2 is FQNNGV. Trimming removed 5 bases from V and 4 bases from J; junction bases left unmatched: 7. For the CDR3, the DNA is TGTGCCAGCAGCACAGGGGTGAATGGCTATGGCTACACCTTC. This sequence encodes CASSTGVNGYGYTF. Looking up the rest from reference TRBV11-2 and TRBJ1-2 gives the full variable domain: EAGVAQSPRYKIIEKRQSVAFWCNPISGHATLYWYQQILGQGPKLLIQFQNNGVVDDSQLPKDRFSAERLKGVDSTLKIQPAKLEDSAVYLCASSTGVNGYGYTFGSGTRLTVV.

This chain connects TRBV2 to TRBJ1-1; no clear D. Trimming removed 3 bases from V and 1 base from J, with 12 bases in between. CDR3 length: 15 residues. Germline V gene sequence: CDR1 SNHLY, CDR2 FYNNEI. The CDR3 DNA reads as TGTGCCAGCAGTGACGAGGCAACCAGGAACACTGAAGCTTTCTTT. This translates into CASSDEATRNTEAFF.

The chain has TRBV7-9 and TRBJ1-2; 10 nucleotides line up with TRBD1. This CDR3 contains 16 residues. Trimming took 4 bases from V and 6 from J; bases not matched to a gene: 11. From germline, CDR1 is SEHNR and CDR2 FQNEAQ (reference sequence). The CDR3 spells CASSSGTGVSSHGYTF. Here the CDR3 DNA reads TGTGCCAGCAGCTCCGGGACAGGGGTATCATCGCATGGCTACACCTTC.

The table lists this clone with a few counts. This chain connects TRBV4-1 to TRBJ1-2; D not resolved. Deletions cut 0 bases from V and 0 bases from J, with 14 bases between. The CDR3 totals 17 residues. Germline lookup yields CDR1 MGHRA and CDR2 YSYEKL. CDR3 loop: CASSQDWAGGTNYGYTF. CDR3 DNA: TGCGCCAGCAGCCAAGATTGGGCGGGAGGGACTAACTATGGCTACACCTTC.

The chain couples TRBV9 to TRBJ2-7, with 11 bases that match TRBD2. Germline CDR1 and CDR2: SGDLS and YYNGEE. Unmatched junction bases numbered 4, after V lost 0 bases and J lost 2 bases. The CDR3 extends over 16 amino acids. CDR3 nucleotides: TGTGCCAGCAGCGTAGGGCTAGCGGGAGGCGCCTACGAGCAGTACTTC. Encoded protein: CASSVGLAGGAYEQYF.

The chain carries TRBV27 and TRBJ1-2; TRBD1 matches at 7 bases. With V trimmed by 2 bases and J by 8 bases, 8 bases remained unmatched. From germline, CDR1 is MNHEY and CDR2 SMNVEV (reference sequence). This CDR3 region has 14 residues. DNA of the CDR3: TGTGCCAGCAGTTTAACGACAGGGAGTTTGGGCTACACCTTC. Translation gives CASSLTTGSLGYTF.

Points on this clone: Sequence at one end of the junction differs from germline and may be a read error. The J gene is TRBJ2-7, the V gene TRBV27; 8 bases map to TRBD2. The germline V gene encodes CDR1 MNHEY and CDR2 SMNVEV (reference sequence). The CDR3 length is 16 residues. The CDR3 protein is CASSGATSASPLALDF. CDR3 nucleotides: TGTGCCAGCAGTGGTGCGACTAGCGCTTCGCCCTTAGCTTTAGACTTC.

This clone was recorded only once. The CDR3 spells CASRDRGISYTF. The CDR3 DNA follows: TGTGCCAGCAGGGACAGGGGTATTAGCTACACCTTC. The rearrangement uses TRBV6-1 and TRBJ1-2, with 9 bases fitting TRBD1. This CDR3 has 12 amino acids. In germline, CDR1 is MNHNS, CDR2 SASEGT. Trimming cost V 6 bases and J 9 bases; bases outside gene matches: 5.

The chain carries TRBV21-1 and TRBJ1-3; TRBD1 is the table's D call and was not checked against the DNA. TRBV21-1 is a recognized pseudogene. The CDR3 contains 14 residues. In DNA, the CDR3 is TGTGCCAGCAGCAAAGAAGGACAGGGAAACACCATATATTTT. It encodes CASSKEGQGNTIYF.

As DNA, the CDR3 is TGTGCCAGCAGTGAGGGCAGTCTGGGGCAACAGCCCCAGCATTTT. Translation gives CASSEGSLGQQPQHF. This chain connects TRBV6-4 to TRBJ1-5, with D maybe TRBD1 (5 bases). Germline V CDR1 and CDR2: MRHNA, SNTAGT. V lost 3 bases and J lost 7, with 16 bases in between. The CDR3 consists of 15 residues.

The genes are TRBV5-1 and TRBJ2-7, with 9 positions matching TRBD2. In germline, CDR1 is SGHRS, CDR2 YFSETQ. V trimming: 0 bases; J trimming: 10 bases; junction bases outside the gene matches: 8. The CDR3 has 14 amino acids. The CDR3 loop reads CASSLDSAGGRQYV. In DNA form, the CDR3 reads TGCGCCAGCAGCTTGGACTCAGCGGGGGGCCGTCAGTACGTC.

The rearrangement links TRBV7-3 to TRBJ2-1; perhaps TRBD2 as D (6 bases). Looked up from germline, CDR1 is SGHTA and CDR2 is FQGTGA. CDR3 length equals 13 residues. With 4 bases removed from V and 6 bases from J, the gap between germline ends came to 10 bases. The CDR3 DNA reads TGTGCCAGCAGCTCGGGACTCTCCAATGAGCAGTTCTTC. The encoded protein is CASSSGLSNEQFF.

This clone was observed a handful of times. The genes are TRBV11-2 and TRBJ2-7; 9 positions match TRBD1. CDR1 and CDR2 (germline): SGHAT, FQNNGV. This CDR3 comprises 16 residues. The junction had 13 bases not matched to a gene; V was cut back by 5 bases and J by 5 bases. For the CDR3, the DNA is TGTGCCAGCAGCCCCCGGGACAGGGTTATGTCCCACGAGCAGTACGTC. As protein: CASSPRDRVMSHEQYV.

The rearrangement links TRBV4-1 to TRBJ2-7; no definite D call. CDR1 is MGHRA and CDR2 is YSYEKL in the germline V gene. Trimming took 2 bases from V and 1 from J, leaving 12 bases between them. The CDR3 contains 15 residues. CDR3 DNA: TGCGCCAGCAGCCAAATGACCACCGGGTCCTACGAGCAGTACTTC. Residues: CASSQMTTGSYEQYF.

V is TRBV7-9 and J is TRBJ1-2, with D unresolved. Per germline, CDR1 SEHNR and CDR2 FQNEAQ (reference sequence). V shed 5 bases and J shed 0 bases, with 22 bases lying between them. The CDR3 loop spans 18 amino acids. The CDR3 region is CASSLINLQQSSNYGYTF. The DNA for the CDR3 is TGTGCCAGCAGCCTCATAAACCTTCAACAGAGTTCTAACTATGGCTACACCTTC.

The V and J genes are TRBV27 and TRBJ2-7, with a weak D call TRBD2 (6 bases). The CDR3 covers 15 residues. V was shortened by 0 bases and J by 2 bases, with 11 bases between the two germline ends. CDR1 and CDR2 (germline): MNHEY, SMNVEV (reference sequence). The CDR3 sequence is CASSLSPGGAYEQYF. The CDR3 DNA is TGTGCCAGCAGTTTATCCCCTGGAGGGGCCTACGAGCAGTACTTC.